The source of this TCR beta chain is a study of shared clonotypes between healthy human individuals. This CDR3 has 16 residues. Germline loops: CDR1 LNHNV, CDR2 YYDKDF (reference sequence). V lost 2 bases, J lost 3 bases, and 7 bases stayed unmatched. Genomic DNA of every subset was divided equally among multiple immunoSEQ plates. Repertoires were generated with immunoSEQ multiplex PCR, while TCRdb's copy carries only in-frame clones and drops some. The sample contains over a million clones, around 95% of which appear only once. Researchers partitioned CD4+ cells into CD45RA+ naive and CD45RA-negative memory subsets.

This sequence was found in a man between 25 and 39 years old in good health. The sequencing input was naive CD4+ T cells sorted from blood. Subset reported: CD45RA+ positively selected. The chain employs TRBV15 and TRBJ2-7; 10 bases align to TRBD1. In nucleotides, the CDR3 is TGTGCCACCAGCAGACTCGGGACAGGGGTGAACTACGAGCAGTACTTC. Translation: CATSRLGTGVNYEQYF.